Sequencing of this TCR beta chain was carried out in a study of CD8 T cells in ankylosing spondylitis. The sample holds a few counts of this clonotype. Its matching antigen is unknown. Study observations and caveats: From matched ankylosing spondylitis synovial fluid, disease-linked clones were reportedly recovered at significantly enriched levels. In peripheral blood, disease-linked CD8+ clones occurred at relatively low frequencies. In synovial fluid and blood from reactive arthritis, some motif variants were previously reported.

Generation of TCR beta libraries employed quantitative 5'-RACE incorporating molecular barcodes. TCRdb re-called the 5' RACE reads with MiXCR, one entry per CDR3 protein. The sample has approximately 220,000 distinct CDR3 sequences, 8% to 11% seen once. The sequenced sample was blood, either unsorted or a sorted T cell fraction (not recorded which). This clonotype was sampled from a male donor with ankylosing spondylitis or in good health (not recorded which).

CDR3 in amino acids: CASSSGTGGLYSNQPQHF. The CDR3 DNA follows: TGTGCCAGTAGCTCCGGGACAGGGGGACTTTATAGCAATCAGCCCCAGCATTTT. V and J are TRBV19 and TRBJ1-5; 11 bases fit TRBD1. The CDR3 length is 18 residues. Germline V lookup: CDR1 LNHDA, CDR2 SQIVND (reference sequence). J gave up 0 bases and V 6 bases, and 10 bases lay outside the gene matches.